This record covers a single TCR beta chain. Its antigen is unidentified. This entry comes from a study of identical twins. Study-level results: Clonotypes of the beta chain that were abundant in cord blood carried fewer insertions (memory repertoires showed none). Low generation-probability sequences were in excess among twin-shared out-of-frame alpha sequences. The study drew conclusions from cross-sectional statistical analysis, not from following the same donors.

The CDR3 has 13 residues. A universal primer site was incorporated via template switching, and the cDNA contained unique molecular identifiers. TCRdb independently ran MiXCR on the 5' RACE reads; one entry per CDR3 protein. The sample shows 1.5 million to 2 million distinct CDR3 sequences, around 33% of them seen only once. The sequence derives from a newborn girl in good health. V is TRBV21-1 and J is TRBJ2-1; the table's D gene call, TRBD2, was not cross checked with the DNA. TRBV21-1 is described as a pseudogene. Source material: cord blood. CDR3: CATLTSLLDEQFF. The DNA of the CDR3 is TGTGCCACCTTGACTAGTCTACTCGATGAGCAGTTCTTC.